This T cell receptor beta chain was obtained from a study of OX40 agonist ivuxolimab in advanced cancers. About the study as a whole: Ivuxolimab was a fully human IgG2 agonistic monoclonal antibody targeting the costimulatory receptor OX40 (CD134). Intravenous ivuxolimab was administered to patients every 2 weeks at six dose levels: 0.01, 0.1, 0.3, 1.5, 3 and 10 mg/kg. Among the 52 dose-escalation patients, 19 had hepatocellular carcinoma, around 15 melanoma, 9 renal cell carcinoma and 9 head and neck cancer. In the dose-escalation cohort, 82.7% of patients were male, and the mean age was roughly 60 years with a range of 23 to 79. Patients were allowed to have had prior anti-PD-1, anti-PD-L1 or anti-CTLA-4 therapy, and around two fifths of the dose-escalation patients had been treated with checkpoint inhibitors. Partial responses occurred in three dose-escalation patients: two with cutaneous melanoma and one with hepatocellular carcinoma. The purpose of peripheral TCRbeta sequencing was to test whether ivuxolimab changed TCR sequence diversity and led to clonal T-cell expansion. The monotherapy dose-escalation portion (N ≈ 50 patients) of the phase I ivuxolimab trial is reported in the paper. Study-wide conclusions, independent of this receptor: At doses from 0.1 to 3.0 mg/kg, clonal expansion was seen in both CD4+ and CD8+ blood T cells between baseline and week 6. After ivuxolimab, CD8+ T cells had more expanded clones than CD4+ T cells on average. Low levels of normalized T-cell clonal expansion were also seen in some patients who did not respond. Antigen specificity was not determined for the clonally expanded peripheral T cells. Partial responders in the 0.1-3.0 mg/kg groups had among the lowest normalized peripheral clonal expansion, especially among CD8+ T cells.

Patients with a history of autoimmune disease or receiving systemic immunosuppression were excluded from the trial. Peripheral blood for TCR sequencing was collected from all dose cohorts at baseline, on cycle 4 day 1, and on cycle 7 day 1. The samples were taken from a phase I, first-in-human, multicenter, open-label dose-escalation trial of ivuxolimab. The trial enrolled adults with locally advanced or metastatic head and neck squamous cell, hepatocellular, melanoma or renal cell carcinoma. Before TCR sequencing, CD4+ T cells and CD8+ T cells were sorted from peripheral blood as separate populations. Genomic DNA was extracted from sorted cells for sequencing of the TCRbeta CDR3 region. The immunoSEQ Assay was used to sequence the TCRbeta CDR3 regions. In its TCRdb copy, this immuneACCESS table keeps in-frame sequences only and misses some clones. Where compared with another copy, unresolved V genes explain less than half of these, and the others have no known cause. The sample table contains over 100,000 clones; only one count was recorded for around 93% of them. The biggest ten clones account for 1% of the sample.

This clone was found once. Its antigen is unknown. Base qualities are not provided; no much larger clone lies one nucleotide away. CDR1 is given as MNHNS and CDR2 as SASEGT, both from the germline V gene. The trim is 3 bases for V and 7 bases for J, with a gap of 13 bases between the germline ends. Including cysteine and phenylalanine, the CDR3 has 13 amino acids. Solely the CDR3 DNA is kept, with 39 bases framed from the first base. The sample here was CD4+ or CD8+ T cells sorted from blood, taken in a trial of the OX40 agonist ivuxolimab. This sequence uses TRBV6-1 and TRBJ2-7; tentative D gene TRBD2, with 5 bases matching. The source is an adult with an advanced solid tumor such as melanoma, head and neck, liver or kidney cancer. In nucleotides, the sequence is TGTGCCAGCAGTGAGTCGCCCCCGGGGGAGCAGTACTTC. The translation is CASSESPPGEQYF.